The clone carrying this T cell receptor beta chain was seen many times. As yet, its antigen is unknown. From 400 to 450 ng of RNA, a library with molecular barcoded alpha/delta and beta/gamma adaptors was made. TCRdb reprocessed the reads via MiXCR and lists one record per CDR3 protein. The sample holds more than 30,000 distinct CDR3 sequences, approximately 14% seen once. With 6 bases clipped from V and 3 bases from J, the junction kept 1 base outside the gene matches. Germline CDR1 reads SNHLY; CDR2 reads FYNNEI. The CDR3 has 14 residues. This entry belongs to a study of read filtering for tumor transcriptome and immune sequencing. Study overall: RNA-seq yielded only about 80 to 1,400 TCR reads, IR-seq about 4.05 to 11 million.

Study results and caveats: Single-read clonotypes: about 81.9% of IR-seq clonotypes (about 4% of reads), roughly 70% of RNA-seq clonotypes (roughly 43% of reads). This fraction held mixed bone marrow immune cells after CD138-negative sorting. Compared with RNA-seq, IR-seq gave much higher clonotype depth and reliability.

This clonotype originated in a donor aged 40 or older with multiple myeloma. Sequenced: a population of CD138-negative cells sorted from bone marrow. The genes are TRBV2 and TRBJ2-2; TRBD1 aligns across 10 bases. In nucleotides, the CDR3 is TGTGCCAGCAGGGGACAGGGGCACACCGGGGAGCTGTTTTTT. This translates into CASRGQGHTGELFF. The variable domain in full, completed from reference TRBV2 and TRBJ2-2, reads EPEVTQTPSHQVTQMGQEVILRCVPISNHLYFYWYRQILGQKVEFLVSFYNNEISEKSEIFDDQFSVERPDGSNFTLKIRSTKLEDSAMYFCASRGQGHTGELFFGEGSRLTVL.